One sample yielded the 2 T cell receptor beta chains listed below, sequenced in a study of OX40 agonist ivuxolimab in advanced cancers. Repertoires were generated with immunoSEQ multiplex PCR, while TCRdb's copy carries only in-frame clones and drops some. The profile shows more than 80,000 clones, 91% of them singletons. The input for sequencing was CD4+ or CD8+ T cells sorted from blood, taken in a trial of the OX40 agonist ivuxolimab. These receptors were collected from an adult with an advanced solid tumor such as melanoma, head and neck, liver or kidney cancer.

The chain is built from TRBV19 and TRBJ1-1; D not certain. Trimming stripped 6 bases from V and 5 bases from J, with 16 bases between. This CDR3 is built from 14 residues. Germline V CDR1 and CDR2: LNHDA, SQIVND (reference sequence). CDR3 bases: TGTGCCAGTAGCTTTGCCGGATTGGGGACTGAAGCTTTCTTT. Translated, it gives CASSFAGLGTEAFF. Based on the CDR3 plus reference TRBV19 and TRBJ1-1, the full variable domain is DGGITQSPKYLFRKEGQNVTLSCEQNLNHDAMYWYRQDPGQGLRLIYYSQIVNDFQKGDIAEGYSVSREKKESFPLTVTSAQKNPTAFYLCASSFAGLGTEAFFGQGTRLTVV.

The V gene is TRBV6-4, the J gene TRBJ1-5; the D is unclear. V was pared by 11 bases and J by 0 bases, with 11 bases between. This CDR3 has 13 amino acids. Germline V gene lookup returns CDR1 MRHNA and CDR2 SNTAGT. CDR3 sequence reads: CAPQNNSNQPQHF. For the CDR3, the DNA is TGTGCCCCGCAAAACAATAGCAATCAGCCCCAGCATTTT.